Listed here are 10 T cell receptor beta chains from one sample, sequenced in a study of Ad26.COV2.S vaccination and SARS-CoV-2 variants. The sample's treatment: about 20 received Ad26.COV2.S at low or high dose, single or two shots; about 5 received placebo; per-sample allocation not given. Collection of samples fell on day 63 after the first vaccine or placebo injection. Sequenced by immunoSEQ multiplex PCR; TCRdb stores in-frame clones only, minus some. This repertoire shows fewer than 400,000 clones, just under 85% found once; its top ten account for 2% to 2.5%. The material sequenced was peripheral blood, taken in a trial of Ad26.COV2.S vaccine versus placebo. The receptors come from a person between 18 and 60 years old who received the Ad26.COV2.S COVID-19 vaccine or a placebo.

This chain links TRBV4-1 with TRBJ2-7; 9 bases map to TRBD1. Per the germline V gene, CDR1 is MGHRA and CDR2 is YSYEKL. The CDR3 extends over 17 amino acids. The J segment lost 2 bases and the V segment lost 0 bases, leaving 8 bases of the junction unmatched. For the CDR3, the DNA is TGCGCCAGCAGCCAAGATGGGACAGGGCCGACCCCCTACGAGCAGTACTTC. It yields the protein CASSQDGTGPTPYEQYF.

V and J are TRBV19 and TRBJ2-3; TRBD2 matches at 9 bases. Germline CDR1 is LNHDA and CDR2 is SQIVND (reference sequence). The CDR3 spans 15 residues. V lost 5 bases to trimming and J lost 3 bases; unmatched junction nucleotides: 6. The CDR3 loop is CASSASSGVTDTQYF. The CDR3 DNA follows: TGTGCCAGTAGTGCGTCTAGCGGGGTAACAGATACGCAGTATTTT.

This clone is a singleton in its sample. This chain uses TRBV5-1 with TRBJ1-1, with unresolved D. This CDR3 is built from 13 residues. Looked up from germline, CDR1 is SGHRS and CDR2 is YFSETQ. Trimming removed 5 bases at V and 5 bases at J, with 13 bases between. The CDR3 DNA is TGCGCCAGCAGTCCACCCCGGGGAACTGAAGCTTTCTTT. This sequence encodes CASSPPRGTEAFF.

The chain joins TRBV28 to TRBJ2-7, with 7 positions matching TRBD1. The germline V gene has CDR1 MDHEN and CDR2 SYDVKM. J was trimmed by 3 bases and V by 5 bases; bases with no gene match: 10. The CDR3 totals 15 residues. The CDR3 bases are TGTGCCAGCAGTGAGCCCAGGGGGTTGTTCTACGAGCAGTACTTC. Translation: CASSEPRGLFYEQYF.

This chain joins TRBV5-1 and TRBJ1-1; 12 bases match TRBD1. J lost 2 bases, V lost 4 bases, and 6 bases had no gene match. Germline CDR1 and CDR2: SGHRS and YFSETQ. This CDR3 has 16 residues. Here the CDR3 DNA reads TGCGCCAGCAGCCTAGGGACAGGGGGCTACAACACTGAAGCTTTCTTT. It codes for CASSLGTGGYNTEAFF.

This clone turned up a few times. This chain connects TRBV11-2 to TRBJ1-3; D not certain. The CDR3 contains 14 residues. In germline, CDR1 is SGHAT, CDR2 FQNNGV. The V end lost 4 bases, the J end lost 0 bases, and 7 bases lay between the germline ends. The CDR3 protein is CASSSRLSGNTIYF. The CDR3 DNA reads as TGTGCCAGCAGCTCCCGACTCTCTGGAAACACCATATATTTT.

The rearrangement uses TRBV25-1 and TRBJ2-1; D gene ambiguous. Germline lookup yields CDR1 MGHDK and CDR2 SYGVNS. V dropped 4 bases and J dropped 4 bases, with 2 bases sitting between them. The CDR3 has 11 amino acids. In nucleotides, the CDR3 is TGTGCCAGCAGTGTATACAATGAGCAGTTCTTC. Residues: CASSVYNEQFF. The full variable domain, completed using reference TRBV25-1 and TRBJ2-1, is EADIYQTPRYLVIGTGKKITLECSQTMGHDKMYWYQQDPGMELHLIHYSYGVNSTEKGDLSSESTVSRIRTEHFPLTLESARPSHTSQYLCASSVYNEQFFGPGTRLTVL.

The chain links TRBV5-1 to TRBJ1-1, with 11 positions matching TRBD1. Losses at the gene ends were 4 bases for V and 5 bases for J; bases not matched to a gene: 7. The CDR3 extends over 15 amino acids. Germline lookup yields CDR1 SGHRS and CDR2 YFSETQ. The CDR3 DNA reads TGCGCCAGCAGCCTCGGGACAGGGGGAGGAACTGAAGCTTTCTTT. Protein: CASSLGTGGGTEAFF.

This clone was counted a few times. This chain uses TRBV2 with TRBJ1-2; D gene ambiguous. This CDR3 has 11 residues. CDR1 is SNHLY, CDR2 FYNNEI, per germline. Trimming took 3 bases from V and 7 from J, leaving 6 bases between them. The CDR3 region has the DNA TGTGCCAGCAGTGATGGGTTTGGCTACACCTTC. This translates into CASSDGFGYTF.

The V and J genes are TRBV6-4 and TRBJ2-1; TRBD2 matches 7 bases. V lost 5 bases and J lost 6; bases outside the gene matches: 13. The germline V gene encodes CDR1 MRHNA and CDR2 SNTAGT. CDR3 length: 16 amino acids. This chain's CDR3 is CASSPISAGDPNEQFF. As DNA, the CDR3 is TGTGCCAGCAGTCCTATTTCCGCGGGGGACCCCAATGAGCAGTTCTTC.